This entry lists 24 T cell receptor beta chains sequenced from one sample in a study of shared clonotypes between healthy human individuals. Assay used: immunoSEQ multiplex PCR; TCRdb lists only in-frame clones, some missing. The sample consists of under 2,500,000 clones, around 95% of them appearing once. The sequencing sample was made of naive CD4+ T cells sorted from blood. Described subset: CD45RA+ positively selected. The receptors here all came from a man aged 18 to 30 in good health.

The rearrangement uses TRBV5-4 and TRBJ2-7, with D perhaps TRBD1 or TRBD2 (5 bases each). The germline V gene has CDR1 SGHNT and CDR2 YYREEE (reference sequence). The CDR3 is 14 residues long. Trimming took off 5 bases at V and 0 bases at J, with 12 bases between the two ends. DNA of the CDR3: TGTGCCAGCAGTGAGAGTGGGGGCTCCTACGAGCAGTACTTC. Its protein is CASSESGGSYEQYF.

This chain joins TRBV18 and TRBJ1-6; no clear D gene. The CDR3 is made up of 13 amino acids. Germline V lookup: CDR1 KGHSH, CDR2 LQKENI. V was pared by 6 bases and J by 3 bases, with 6 bases between. The CDR3 sequence: CASSTDYNSPLHF. CDR3 nucleotides: TGTGCCAGCTCGACTGACTATAATTCACCCCTCCACTTT.

The chain employs TRBV2 and TRBJ1-1, with unresolved D. Trimming removed 6 bases at V and 5 bases at J, with 10 bases between. The CDR3 sequence is 12 residues long. CDR1 is SNHLY and CDR2 is FYNNEI in the germline V gene. In nucleotides, the CDR3 is TGTGCCAGCAGCCCCGGACGGACTGAAGCTTTCTTT. As protein: CASSPGRTEAFF. Full variable domain (remainder filled in from reference TRBV2 and TRBJ1-1): EPEVTQTPSHQVTQMGQEVILRCVPISNHLYFYWYRQILGQKVEFLVSFYNNEISEKSEIFDDQFSVERPDGSNFTLKIRSTKLEDSAMYFCASSPGRTEAFFGQGTRLTVV.

The chain is built from TRBV7-9 and TRBJ2-5; maybe TRBD1 (6 bases). CDR1 and CDR2 (germline): SEHNR, FQNEAQ (reference sequence). Trimming stripped 7 bases from V and 10 bases from J, with 31 bases between. The CDR3 length is 17 residues. CDR3 coding DNA: TGTGCCAGCACCCTTGGGGGCTGGGGGTTTGGTCAGGGGAGCCAGTACTTC. Its protein product is CASTLGGWGFGQGSQYF.

This chain joins TRBV30 and TRBJ1-6, with D perhaps TRBD1 (6 bases). The CDR3 has 17 residues. Trimming pared 2 bases from V and 5 bases from J, leaving 19 bases between. The V gene's germline CDR1 is GTSNPN and CDR2 SVGIG (reference sequence). The CDR3: CAWSISGSGANNSPLHF. Here the CDR3 DNA reads TGTGCCTGGAGTATTTCGGGGTCAGGGGCTAATAATTCACCCCTCCACTTT.

With respect to this clone: This CDR3 is also generated by other DNA sequences in the sample. The chain joins TRBV29-1 to TRBJ2-7; TRBD1 might be the D (6 bases). Between the trimmed V and J ends, which lost 6 bases and 4 bases, there was a span of 16 bases. The CDR3 extends over 13 amino acids. CDR1 is SQVTM, CDR2 ANQGSEA, per germline. The CDR3: CSVRRQGTYEQYF. The CDR3 bases are TGCAGCGTCCGACGCCAGGGGACGTACGAGCAGTACTTC.

The V gene is TRBV5-1, the J gene TRBJ1-2; a possible D gene is TRBD1 (5 bases). The CDR3 sequence is 14 residues long. V lost 2 bases, J lost 2 bases, and 10 bases lay in between. The germline CDR1 and CDR2 sequences are SGHRS and YFSETQ. For the CDR3, the DNA is TGCGCCAGCAGCTTTCCAGGGAACAACTATGGCTACACCTTC. It encodes CASSFPGNNYGYTF.

The chain employs TRBV9 and TRBJ2-2; D possibly corresponds to TRBD2 (6 bases). The V and J ends lost 0 bases and 2 bases respectively, with 11 bases between them. The germline V gene has CDR1 SGDLS and CDR2 YYNGEE. The CDR3 length is 16 residues. CDR3 in DNA: TGTGCCAGCAGCGTAGGGGCTAGCGTTAACACCGGGGAGCTGTTTTTT. It translates to CASSVGASVNTGELFF.

This chain joins TRBV19 and TRBJ2-3, with a tentative D call TRBD2 (6 bases). Germline V gene lookup returns CDR1 LNHDA and CDR2 SQIVND (reference sequence). The CDR3 is 15 amino acids. V gave up 1 base and J gave up 3 bases, with 11 bases separating them. The chain's CDR3 is CASSIGRAGTDTQYF. The CDR3 DNA is TGTGCCAGTAGTATAGGGAGGGCAGGGACAGATACGCAGTATTTT.

This sequence joins TRBV30 and TRBJ2-5, with D tentatively TRBD1 or TRBD2 (5 bases each). Germline CDR1 and CDR2: GTSNPN and SVGIG (reference sequence). The CDR3 totals 13 residues. With 3 bases removed from V and 2 bases from J, the gap between germline ends came to 10 bases. The CDR3 is CAWRGTKQETQYF. The DNA of the CDR3 is TGTGCCTGGAGGGGGACCAAGCAAGAGACCCAGTACTTC.

The chain joins TRBV18 to TRBJ2-1; 8 bases align to TRBD2. Germline trimming cut 3 bases from V and 5 bases from J; bases unmatched to any gene: 6. This CDR3 is built from 15 residues. Germline values: CDR1 KGHSH, CDR2 LQKENI. Written as DNA, the CDR3 is TGTGCCAGCTCACCGGGACTAGTGGACCACAATGAGCAGTTCTTC. Protein sequence: CASSPGLVDHNEQFF.

J is TRBJ2-7 and V is TRBV7-9; D not resolved. Germline V gene lookup returns CDR1 SEHNR and CDR2 FQNEAQ (reference sequence). The CDR3 runs 15 residues. Trimming stripped 0 bases from V and 2 bases from J, with 11 bases between. The CDR3 nucleotides read TGTGCCAGCAGCTTAGCAGCTGGGAACCCCTACGAGCAGTACTTC. Protein product: CASSLAAGNPYEQYF.

This chain joins TRBV29-1 and TRBJ2-4; a weak D match, TRBD2 (5 bases). Trimming cost V 0 bases and J 8 bases, with 23 bases left between them. The length of the CDR3 is 17 residues. Germline CDR1 reads SQVTM; CDR2 reads ANQGSEA. The CDR3 coding sequence is TGCAGCGTTGAAGAGTTTCGGGGTGGGCATAGGGATTACATTCAGTACTTC. This translates into CSVEEFRGGHRDYIQYF.

The chain couples TRBV18 to TRBJ1-5; no reliable D call. The CDR3 consists of 15 residues. CDR1 KGHSH and CDR2 LQKENI come from the germline V gene. Trimming took off 5 bases at V and 0 bases at J, with 11 bases between the two ends. Here the CDR3 reads CASSSQANSNQPQHF. CDR3 in DNA: TGTGCCAGCTCATCGCAGGCTAATAGCAATCAGCCCCAGCATTTT.

The chain recombines TRBV7-9 with TRBJ1-2; TRBD1 might be the D (6 bases). This CDR3 comprises 15 residues. Germline loops: CDR1 SEHNR, CDR2 FQNEAQ (reference sequence). Trimming took off 7 bases at V and 3 bases at J, with 18 bases between the two ends. CDR3 DNA sequence: TGTGCCAGCACCCGAGGGGGAGGGATGGACTATGGCTACACCTTC. It is translated as CASTRGGGMDYGYTF.

The chain is built from TRBV6-5 and TRBJ1-2; a weak D match, TRBD1 (5 bases). Germline V gene lookup returns CDR1 MNHEY and CDR2 SVGAGI. The CDR3 runs 11 residues. The V and J ends lost 5 bases and 8 bases respectively, with 9 bases between them. CDR3 coding DNA: TGTGCCAGCAGTGAAAGGGGCGGCTACACCTTC. Its protein is CASSERGGYTF.

The rearrangement links TRBV19 to TRBJ1-5; 7 nucleotides line up with TRBD1. V lost 0 bases to trimming and J lost 4 bases; unmatched junction nucleotides: 6. This CDR3 region has 16 residues. Germline V gene sequence: CDR1 LNHDA, CDR2 SQIVND (reference sequence). The CDR3 region has the DNA TGTGCCAGTAGTATAGAGTGGGCACAGGGGAATCAGCCCCAGCATTTT. Residues: CASSIEWAQGNQPQHF.

A remark on this clone: Distinct nucleotide sequences in the sample also encode this CDR3. In DNA, the CDR3 is TGTGCCAGCAGTCCAGGACTAGCGGGAGTAGATACGCAGTATTTT. Protein: CASSPGLAGVDTQYF. The chain uses TRBV7-2 and TRBJ2-3, with TRBD2 identical over 13 bases. This CDR3 region has 15 residues. From germline, CDR1 is SGHTA and CDR2 FQGNSA. V lost 6 bases, J lost 5 bases, and 5 bases stayed unmatched.

The rearrangement links TRBV7-2 to TRBJ2-5; the D gene is possibly TRBD1 (5 bases). V was trimmed by 5 bases and J by 0 bases, leaving 16 bases between them. This CDR3 comprises 16 residues. The germline CDR1 and CDR2 sequences are SGHTA and FQGNSA. CDR3 region: CASSLPTAQYQETQYF. The CDR3 DNA is TGTGCCAGCAGCCTCCCGACAGCACAGTACCAAGAGACCCAGTACTTC.

The genes are TRBV18 and TRBJ2-3, with 10 bases matching TRBD1. The V gene end was trimmed by 3 bases and the J gene end by 2 bases; junction bases not matched to a gene: 2. CDR1 is KGHSH, CDR2 LQKENI, per germline. The length of the CDR3 is 15 residues. CDR3 coding DNA: TGTGCCAGCTCACCGGGACAGGGGACCACAGATACGCAGTATTTT. The encoded protein is CASSPGQGTTDTQYF.

In its sample, this clone was seen a few times. The chain combines TRBV6-1 with TRBJ1-2, with D possibly being TRBD1 (5 bases). Trimming cost V 9 bases and J 1 base, with 18 bases left between them. This CDR3 is built from 15 residues. CDR1 is MNHNS and CDR2 is SASEGT in the germline V gene. The CDR3 sequence is CASSQQAGHNYGYTF. DNA of the CDR3: TGTGCCAGTAGCCAGCAGGCAGGACATAACTATGGCTACACCTTC.

The chain couples TRBV5-6 to TRBJ1-2; the D is unclear. The CDR3 totals 15 residues. With 1 base removed from V and 7 bases from J, the gap between germline ends came to 17 bases. Germline CDR1 SGHDT, CDR2 YYEEEE. CDR3 DNA sequence: TGTGCCAGCAGCTTGCGGCGGATAGCTGGATCTGGCTACACCTTC. As protein: CASSLRRIAGSGYTF.

The chain joins TRBV11-2 to TRBJ2-6; D possibly matches TRBD1 or TRBD2 (5 bases each). The CDR3 consists of 16 residues. Germline assignment: CDR1 SGHAT and CDR2 FQNNGV. V was pared by 5 bases and J by 2 bases, with 13 bases between. CDR3 sequence reads: CASSNLPGPGANVLTF. The CDR3 DNA is TGTGCCAGCAGCAACCTCCCGGGGCCTGGGGCCAACGTCCTGACTTTC.

This chain joins TRBV4-1 and TRBJ1-2, with D perhaps TRBD1 (6 bases). Germline-derived CDR1 and CDR2 are MGHRA and YSYEKL. The CDR3 runs to 15 residues. V dropped 4 bases and J dropped 0 bases, with 12 bases sitting between them. The CDR3 spells CASSPGTKSNYGYTF. Here the CDR3 DNA reads TGCGCCAGCAGCCCGGGGACAAAGTCTAACTATGGCTACACCTTC.